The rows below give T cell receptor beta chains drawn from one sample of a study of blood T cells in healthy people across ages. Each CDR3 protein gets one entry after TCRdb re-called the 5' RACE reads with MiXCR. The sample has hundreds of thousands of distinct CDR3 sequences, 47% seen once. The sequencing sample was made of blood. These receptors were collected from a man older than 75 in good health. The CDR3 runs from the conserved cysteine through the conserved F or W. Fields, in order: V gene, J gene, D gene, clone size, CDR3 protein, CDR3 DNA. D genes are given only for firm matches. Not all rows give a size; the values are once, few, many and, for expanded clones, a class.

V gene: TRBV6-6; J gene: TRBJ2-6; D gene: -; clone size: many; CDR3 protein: CASSSNSGANVLTF; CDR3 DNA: TGTGCCAGCAGTTCGAACTCTGGGGCCAACGTCCTGACTTTC
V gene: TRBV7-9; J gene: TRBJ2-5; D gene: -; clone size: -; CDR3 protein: CASSLDPGDRICWYF; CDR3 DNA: TGTGCCAGCAGCTTAGACCCCGGAGACAGGATATGTTGGTACTTC
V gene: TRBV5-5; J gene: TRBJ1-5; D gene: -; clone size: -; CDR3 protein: CASSRSGDRYQPQHF; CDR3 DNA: TGTGCCAGCAGCCGTAGTGGCGACAGGTATCAGCCCCAGCATTTT
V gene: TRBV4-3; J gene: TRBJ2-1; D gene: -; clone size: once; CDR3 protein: CASSSRAEGRNEQFF; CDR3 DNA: TGCGCCAGCAGCTCCCGAGCGGAGGGCCGCAATGAGCAGTTCTTC
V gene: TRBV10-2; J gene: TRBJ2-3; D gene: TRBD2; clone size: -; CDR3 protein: CASRRGESSSTDTQYF; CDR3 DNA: TGCGCCAGCCGGCGGGGGGAAAGTTCTAGCACAGATACGCAGTATTTT
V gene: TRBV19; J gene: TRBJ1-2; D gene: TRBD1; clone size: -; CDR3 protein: CASRKGASGYGYTF; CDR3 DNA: TGTGCCAGTCGGAAGGGGGCTTCGGGGTATGGCTACACCTTC
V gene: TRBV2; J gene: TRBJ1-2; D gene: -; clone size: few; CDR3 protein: CASSEGYGYTF; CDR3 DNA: TGTGCCAGCAGTGAGGGCTATGGCTACACCTTC
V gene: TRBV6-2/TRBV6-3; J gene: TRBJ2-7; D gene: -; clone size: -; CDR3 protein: CASSWEPGRTLTGYEQYF; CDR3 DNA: TGTGCCAGCAGTTGGGAACCGGGCAGAACCTTAACCGGCTACGAGCAGTACTTC
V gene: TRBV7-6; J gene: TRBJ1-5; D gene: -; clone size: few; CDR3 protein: CASSYGPRLRGNQPQHF; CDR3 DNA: TGTGCCAGCAGCTACGGACCGCGACTTAGGGGCAATCAGCCCCAGCATTTT
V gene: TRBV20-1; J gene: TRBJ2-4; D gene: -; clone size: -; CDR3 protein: CSATQAGNEQYF; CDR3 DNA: TGCAGTGCTACACAAGCAGGCAATGAGCAGTACTTC
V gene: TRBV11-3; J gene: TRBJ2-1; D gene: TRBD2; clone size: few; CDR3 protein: CASSLNGLAGAEQFF; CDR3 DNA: TGTGCCAGCAGCTTGAATGGACTAGCGGGAGCAGAGCAGTTCTTC
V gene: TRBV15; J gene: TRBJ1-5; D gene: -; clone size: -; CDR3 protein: CATSRDTAQPQHF; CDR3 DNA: TGTGCCACCAGCAGAGATACGGCTCAGCCCCAGCATTTT
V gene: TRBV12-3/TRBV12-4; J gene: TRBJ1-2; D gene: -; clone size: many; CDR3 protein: CASSPGLGHGYTF; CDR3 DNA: TGTGCCAGCAGCCCGGGACTAGGACATGGCTACACCTTC
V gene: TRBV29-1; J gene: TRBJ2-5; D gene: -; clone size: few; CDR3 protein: CSVSPGYQETQYF; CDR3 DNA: TGCAGCGTCTCCCCCGGATACCAAGAGACCCAGTACTTC
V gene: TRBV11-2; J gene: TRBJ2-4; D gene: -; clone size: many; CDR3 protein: CASSLSLGRLLAKNIQYF; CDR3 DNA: TGTGCCAGCAGCTTAAGCTTAGGGCGGCTTCTAGCCAAAAACATTCAGTACTTC
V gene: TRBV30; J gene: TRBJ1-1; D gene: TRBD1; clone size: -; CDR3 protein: CACGTGGNTEAFF; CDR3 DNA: TGTGCCTGTGGGACAGGGGGGAACACTGAAGCTTTCTTT